This T cell receptor beta chain derives from a study of T cells in Graves' hyperthyroidism and ophthalmopathy. Using RNA transcripts as the source, TCR beta CDR3 regions were amplified. An initial round of RT-PCR targeting the TCR CDR3 relied on the HTBI primer set. TCRdb redid the calling of the multiplex PCR reads with MiXCR, one entry per CDR3 protein. The repertoire has a few hundred thousand distinct CDR3 sequences, 46% of them found once; the top ten carry about two fifths. The germline V and J ends were trimmed by 6 bases and 4 bases, with 16 bases remaining between them. The CDR3 has 14 amino acids.

Material for sequencing was peripheral blood or thyroid tissue (not recorded which). This sequence was found in an adult woman with Graves' disease, either hyperthyroidism or ophthalmopathy (not recorded which). The chain carries TRBV12-3 or TRBV12-4 and TRBJ2-7; tentative D call: TRBD2 (6 bases). CDR3 loop: CASSSSEGLYEQYF. In DNA form, the CDR3 reads TGTGCCAGCAGCTCTTCGGAGGGGCTTTACGAGCAGTACTTC.